These 32 T cell receptor beta chains were all obtained from the same sample, sequenced in a study of Graves' ophthalmopathy and Graves' hyperthyroidism. The study amplified TCR beta CDR3 regions using RNA transcripts. HTBI primers served in a first-round RT-PCR, which a second-round multiplex PCR followed. TCRdb independently ran MiXCR on the multiplex PCR reads; one entry per CDR3 protein. There are about 1.2 million distinct CDR3 sequences in the sample; about 35% occur only once, and approximately 12% lies in the top ten. Sequencing input: peripheral blood or thyroid tissue (not recorded which). These receptors were collected from an adult man with Graves' hyperthyroidism.

Remarks on this clonotype: A read error may produce the germline difference seen at one junction end. V and J are TRBV9 and TRBJ1-3; possibly TRBD1 for D (5 bases). Looked up from germline, CDR1 is SGDLS and CDR2 is YYNGEE. CDR3 length equals 15 residues. The CDR3 protein is CASSVEGAAGNTTYF. DNA for the CDR3: TGTGCCAGCAGCGTAGAAGGGGCTGCTGGAAACACCACATATTTT.

This chain connects TRBV4-3 to TRBJ1-2, with TRBD1 matching over 9 bases. The CDR3 sequence is 15 residues long. V was clipped by 4 bases and J by 4 bases; unmatched bases: 7. Germline CDR1 LGHNA, CDR2 YSLEER. CDR3 DNA sequence: TGCGCCAGCAGCCGCACTACAGGGGGCGGCTATGGCTACACCTTC. Translation gives CASSRTTGGGYGYTF.

This clonotype has a count of ten or more. The CDR3 spells CASSPAGQKAYGYTF. The CDR3 DNA sequence: TGTGCCAGCAGCCCCGCGGGACAGAAAGCCTATGGCTACACCTTC. The gene calls are TRBV12-3 or TRBV12-4 and TRBJ1-2, with 7 bases lining up with TRBD1. Trimming removed 6 bases from V and 4 bases from J; junction bases left unmatched: 11. The CDR3 is 15 residues long.

A remark on this clonotype: One base away lies a much larger clone, so this may be a sequencing read error. The chain employs TRBV7-4 and TRBJ2-7, with a tentative D call TRBD1 (6 bases). The V gene's germline CDR1 is SGHVT and CDR2 SQSDAQ. The CDR3 spans 18 residues. Trimming stripped 8 bases from V and 4 bases from J, with 30 bases between. The CDR3 loop reads CASGSSEGLTGYAYEQYF. CDR3 coding DNA: TGTGCCAGCGGCTCCTCAGAGGGCCTGACAGGATACGCGTACGAGCAGTACTTC.

This clonotype was seen a handful of times. The J gene is TRBJ1-4, the V gene TRBV6-5; D uncertain. Trimming shortened V by 4 bases and J by 7 bases, and 10 bases separated the two germline ends. This CDR3 region has 13 residues. The germline gives CDR1 MNHEY, CDR2 SVGAGI. DNA for the CDR3: TGTGCCAGCAGTTCCTACTCAAGTGAAAAACTGTTTTTT. Its translation is CASSSYSSEKLFF.

V gene TRBV11-3 combines with J gene TRBJ2-2, with TRBD2 as a possible D gene (7 bases). The CDR3 is 15 residues long. CDR1 and CDR2 (germline): SGHNT, YENEEA. Trimming stripped 3 bases from V and 5 bases from J, with 13 bases between. The CDR3 spells CASSFTGRGTGELFF. The DNA of the CDR3 is TGTGCCAGCAGCTTTACAGGGAGGGGGACCGGGGAGCTGTTTTTT. Using reference TRBV11-3 and TRBJ2-2 for the parts outside the CDR3, the full variable domain is EAGVVQSPRYKIIEKKQPVAFWCNPISGHNTLYWYLQNLGQGPELLIRYENEEAVDDSQLPKDRFSAERLKGVDSTLKIQPAELGDSAVYLCASSFTGRGTGELFFGEGSRLTVL.

V is TRBV7-9 and J is TRBJ2-7; TRBD1 matches at 9 bases. The CDR3 runs 13 residues. The V gene's germline CDR1 is SEHNR and CDR2 FQNEAQ (reference sequence). V gave up 9 bases and J gave up 2 bases; unmatched junction bases: 5. The CDR3 region is CASRTGAAYEQYF. The CDR3 region has the DNA TGTGCCAGTAGGACAGGGGCAGCCTACGAGCAGTACTTC.

This clonotype was counted many times. The chain links TRBV10-3 to TRBJ1-1, with 11 bases identical to TRBD1. The germline gives CDR1 ENHRY, CDR2 SYGVKD. V was clipped by 6 bases and J by 4 bases; unmatched bases: 7. This CDR3 comprises 15 residues. This CDR3 reads CAISRTGGAGTEAFF. The CDR3 region has the DNA TGTGCCATCAGCAGGACAGGGGGCGCGGGCACTGAAGCTTTCTTT.

The rearrangement joins TRBV19 to TRBJ2-2; D remains ambiguous. Germline assignment: CDR1 LNHDA and CDR2 SQIVND (reference sequence). This CDR3 is built from 13 residues. The ends were cut back, 11 bases at V and 0 bases at J, with 10 bases in the middle. The CDR3 spells CARVGSNTGELFF. In DNA, the CDR3 is TGTGCCCGCGTGGGGTCGAACACCGGGGAGCTGTTTTTT.

Turning to this clonotype: An end of the junction differs from the germline gene, which may be a read error. The genes are TRBV7-9 and TRBJ1-3, with TRBD1 identical over 11 bases. Germline loops: CDR1 SEHNR, CDR2 FQNEAQ (reference sequence). This CDR3 has 16 residues. CDR3 coding DNA: TGCGCCAGCAGCCGTCGGACAGGGGGCGACGGAAACACCATATATTTT. This codes for CASSRRTGGDGNTIYF.

This chain connects TRBV19 to TRBJ2-3; TRBD1 matches 11 bases. There are 15 residues in the CDR3. The V segment lost 7 bases and the J segment 4 bases; nucleotides outside the gene matches: 7. Germline loops: CDR1 LNHDA, CDR2 SQIVND (reference sequence). CDR3 sequence: CASNLGTGGPDTQYF. The DNA of the CDR3 is TGTGCCAGTAACCTCGGGACAGGGGGACCAGATACGCAGTATTTT.

This clonotype came up a few times. The chain employs TRBV30 and TRBJ1-1, with D possibly matching TRBD1 (6 bases). Germline CDR1 and CDR2: GTSNPN and SVGIG (reference sequence). The CDR3 runs to 15 residues. V was shortened by 1 base and J by 1 base, with 13 bases between the two germline ends. CDR3 in amino acids: CAWSAGPTGNTEAFF. The CDR3 coding sequence is TGTGCCTGGAGTGCCGGACCGACAGGGAACACTGAAGCTTTCTTT.

The chain carries TRBV7-3 and TRBJ2-5; D is possibly TRBD1 (6 bases). This CDR3 spans 13 amino acids. V lost 8 bases and J lost 2, with 12 bases in between. The germline gives CDR1 SGHTA, CDR2 FQGTGA. The CDR3 loop is CASGPTGQETQYF. In DNA form, the CDR3 reads TGTGCCAGCGGCCCGACAGGACAAGAGACCCAGTACTTC.

This clonotype was observed a handful of times. The V gene is TRBV4-1, the J gene TRBJ2-7; D is possibly TRBD1 (6 bases). The CDR3 spans 15 residues. Germline V gene lookup returns CDR1 MGHRA and CDR2 YSYEKL. V gave up 4 bases and J gave up 3 bases, with 16 bases separating them. The CDR3 sequence: CASSRTAGVGYEQYF. The CDR3 nucleotides read TGCGCCAGCAGCCGGACCGCAGGGGTGGGCTACGAGCAGTACTTC.

This clonotype has only a few counts. CDR3 protein: CASQGDDTGELFF. In DNA, the CDR3 is TGTGCCAGCCAGGGGGACGACACCGGGGAGCTGTTTTTT. The chain joins TRBV2 to TRBJ2-2; 7 nucleotides agree with TRBD1. V lost 8 bases and J lost 3; bases outside the gene matches: 3. The CDR3 covers 13 residues. Germline lookup yields CDR1 SNHLY and CDR2 FYNNEI. The full variable domain, in which reference TRBV2 and TRBJ2-2 provide the parts outside the CDR3, is EPEVTQTPSHQVTQMGQEVILRCVPISNHLYFYWYRQILGQKVEFLVSFYNNEISEKSEIFDDQFSVERPDGSNFTLKIRSTKLEDSAMYFCASQGDDTGELFFGEGSRLTVL.

This chain's CDR3 is CASSSHTTVQETQYF. The CDR3 nucleotides read TGTGCCAGCAGTTCCCATACGACAGTCCAAGAGACCCAGTACTTC. The chain is built from TRBV12-3 or TRBV12-4 and TRBJ2-5, with D tentatively TRBD1 (5 bases). V was shortened by 4 bases and J by 1 base, with 13 bases between the two germline ends. The CDR3 has 15 residues.

V and J are TRBV24-1 and TRBJ2-5, with D maybe TRBD1 (5 bases). Trimming removed 5 bases from V and 9 bases from J, with 18 bases in between. The CDR3 loop spans 14 amino acids. Looked up from germline, CDR1 is KGHDR and CDR2 is SFDVKD. The CDR3, as DNA: TGTGCCACCAGTGGTAGGGGTAGCAATCAGCCCCAGTACTTC. Encoded protein: CATSGRGSNQPQYF.

This clonotype was seen repeatedly, ten times or more. CDR3 residues: CASSPAPGQGGTYEQYF. Written as DNA, the CDR3 is TGTGCCAGCAGCCCCGCACCCGGACAGGGGGGGACCTACGAGCAGTACTTC. The chain employs TRBV7-9 and TRBJ2-7; TRBD1 agrees at 10 bases. This CDR3 has 17 residues. The J segment lost 2 bases and the V segment lost 5 bases, leaving 12 bases of the junction unmatched. Germline CDR1 is SEHNR and CDR2 is FQNEAQ (reference sequence).

This clonotype appeared a few times. This chain links TRBV4-1 with TRBJ1-1, with TRBD1 matching 7 bases. V shed 1 base and J 0 bases; nucleotides not matched to a gene: 2. The CDR3 covers 15 residues. Germline lookup yields CDR1 MGHRA and CDR2 YSYEKL. CDR3 DNA: TGCGCCAGCAGCCAAGTGGGACAGTTGAACACTGAAGCTTTCTTT. Translated, it gives CASSQVGQLNTEAFF.

There are a few counts of this clonotype. This may come from a read error, since a much larger clone is one base off. This rearrangement joins TRBV14 to TRBJ1-2; D is unresolved. Germline CDR1 SGHDN, CDR2 FVKESK. The germline V and J ends were trimmed by 2 bases and 7 bases, with 11 bases remaining between them. This CDR3 has 13 amino acids. The CDR3 DNA is TGTGCCAGCAGCCAATCCCTCTTTCCTGGCTACACCTTC. Protein: CASSQSLFPGYTF.

V gene TRBV5-1 combines with J gene TRBJ2-7; the D is unclear. Per the germline V gene, CDR1 is SGHRS and CDR2 is YFSETQ. V was trimmed by 2 bases and J by 3 bases, leaving 15 bases between them. CDR3 size: 15 residues. The CDR3 reads CASSFDFAASYEQYF. In DNA form, the CDR3 reads TGCGCCAGCAGCTTCGATTTCGCGGCGAGCTACGAGCAGTACTTC.

In DNA, the CDR3 is TGTGCCACCAGCAGAGTGCCACTAGCGGGGGGGCATGGGACCCAGTACTTC. Its translation is CATSRVPLAGGHGTQYF. The rearrangement links TRBV15 to TRBJ2-5, with 13 bases fitting TRBD2. There are 17 residues in the CDR3. CDR1 and CDR2 from the germline V gene are LNHNV and YYDKDF (reference sequence). Trimming at V came to 1 base and at J to 7 bases, leaving 9 bases not matched to a gene.

The chain employs TRBV7-9 and TRBJ2-2; D not resolved. From germline, CDR1 is SEHNR and CDR2 FQNEAQ (reference sequence). The germline V and J ends were trimmed by 4 bases and 6 bases, with 21 bases remaining between them. The CDR3 covers 17 residues. The CDR3 spells CASSSLRWQDIAGELFF. In nucleotides, the CDR3 is TGTGCCAGCAGCTCCTTAAGGTGGCAGGATATCGCCGGGGAGCTGTTTTTT.

The genes are TRBV7-9 and TRBJ1-1; the D is unclear. V was pared by 5 bases and J by 0 bases, with 16 bases between. The CDR3 is made up of 16 amino acids. Germline assignment: CDR1 SEHNR and CDR2 FQNEAQ (reference sequence). CDR3 in amino acids: CASSPNLAGVNTEAFF. The CDR3 DNA reads TGTGCCAGCAGCCCGAATCTAGCGGGAGTGAACACTGAAGCTTTCTTT.

The chain couples TRBV10-3 to TRBJ2-5, with 10 bases lining up with TRBD1. J lost 9 bases, V lost 10 bases, and 2 bases had no gene match. This CDR3 has 10 residues. Germline V gene lookup returns CDR1 ENHRY and CDR2 SYGVKD. This CDR3 is CATGQGAQYF. In DNA, the CDR3 is TGTGCCACCGGACAGGGGGCCCAGTACTTC.

In its sample, this clonotype was seen a few times. The rearrangement links TRBV9 to TRBJ2-6; D is uncertain. V was pared by 3 bases and J by 18 bases, with 4 bases between. Germline V gene lookup returns CDR1 SGDLS and CDR2 YYNGEE. The CDR3 is 8 amino acids. The CDR3 sequence is CASSAQTF. The CDR3 bases are TGTGCCAGCAGCGCCCAGACTTTC.

Points on this clonotype: Relative to the germline gene, one junction end is altered; a read error may explain this. The CDR3 loop reads CASSYSPASRTGELFF. In DNA form, the CDR3 reads TGTGCCAGCAGTTACTCCCCGGCTAGCCGGACCGGGGAGCTGTTTTTT. This chain connects TRBV10-3 to TRBJ2-2, with a weak D call TRBD2 (5 bases). Germline CDR1 is ENHRY and CDR2 is SYGVKD. The CDR3 runs to 16 residues.

V and J are TRBV7-9 and TRBJ2-7; 7 nucleotides match TRBD1. The CDR3 has 14 amino acids. V was pared by 5 bases and J by 7 bases, with 11 bases of the junction left unmatched. The V gene's germline CDR1 is SEHNR and CDR2 FQNEAQ (reference sequence). The CDR3 nucleotides are TGTGCCAGCAGCCCGGACAGGAGGAATCGTGAGCAGTACTTC. As protein: CASSPDRRNREQYF.

A remark on this clonotype: One base away lies a much larger clone, so this may be a sequencing read error. The rearrangement uses TRBV6-5 and TRBJ2-5, with TRBD1 identical over 8 bases. Germline loops: CDR1 MNHEY, CDR2 SVGAGI. The J segment lost 5 bases and the V segment lost 7 bases, leaving 6 bases of the junction unmatched. This CDR3 is built from 13 residues. CDR3 sequence: CASKDRVMETQYF. For the CDR3, the DNA is TGTGCCAGCAAGGACAGGGTCATGGAGACCCAGTACTTC.

The rearrangement links TRBV6-2 or TRBV6-3 to TRBJ1-5; D remains unclear. Germline values: CDR1 MNHEY, CDR2 SVGEGT. V dropped 8 bases and J dropped 3 bases, with 5 bases sitting between them. There are 11 residues in the CDR3. CDR3 in amino acids: CASGHNQPQHF. CDR3 DNA sequence: TGTGCCAGCGGCCACAATCAGCCCCAGCATTTT.

This clonotype was recorded only once. The chain employs TRBV20-1 and TRBJ1-5; 8 bases are shared with TRBD1. From germline, CDR1 is DFQATT and CDR2 SNEGSKA (reference sequence). The CDR3 runs 14 residues. Germline trimming cut 3 bases from V and 1 base from J; bases unmatched to any gene: 2. For the CDR3, the DNA is TGCAGTGCTAGCAGGGGGCGAAGCAATCAGCCCCAGCATTTT. It is translated as CSASRGRSNQPQHF.

This clonotype turned up a few times. The rearrangement uses TRBV7-9 and TRBJ1-5, with D unclear. The CDR3 is 13 residues long. V lost 6 bases and J lost 7, with 13 bases in between. Germline CDR1 SEHNR, CDR2 FQNEAQ (reference sequence). CDR3 residues: CASSVQREQPQHF. As DNA, the CDR3 is TGTGCCAGCAGTGTACAGAGAGAGCAGCCCCAGCATTTT.